Sequencing of this T cell receptor (beta chain) was carried out in a study of spatial heterogeneity in lung cancer. Overall study findings and caveats: Tumor mutation count correlated with how many alpha and beta TCRs expanded intratumorally.

This clonotype was counted at least ten times. What it recognizes is unknown. Time point in this sample: sample taken at primary tumor resection. TCRdb redid the calling of the 5' RACE reads with MiXCR, one entry per CDR3 protein. This repertoire shows about 22,000 distinct CDR3 sequences, approximately 3% found once; its top ten account for roughly 7.5%. The CDR3 is 16 amino acids. V lost 6 bases to trimming and J lost 3 bases, with 19 bases between them. Germline values: CDR1 KGHSH, CDR2 LQKENI. The genes are TRBV18 and TRBJ2-3; no firm D call. The source was lung tumor tissue, collected at surgery. The TCR was taken from a male donor with early-stage non-small cell lung cancer. This CDR3 is CASSSMTSTVTDTQYF. CDR3 DNA: TGTGCCAGCTCTTCGATGACGAGCACAGTGACAGATACGCAGTATTTT.